The clone carrying this TCR beta chain was counted many times. Antigen: not known. What was amplified from RNA transcripts were TCR beta CDR3 regions. The HTBI primer set was used in a first-round RT-PCR of the TCR CDR3. MiXCR, applied by TCRdb to the multiplex PCR reads, yields one record per CDR3 protein. Seen here are fewer than 450,000 distinct CDR3 sequences, about a sixth observed once, and the top ten hold almost 35%. Fresh peripheral blood, around 9.5 ml, yielded the PBMCs. V lost 4 bases, J lost 1 base, and 3 bases lay in between. The CDR3 contains 12 residues. From germline, CDR1 is SGHRS and CDR2 YFSETQ. This sample is part of a study of T cells in Graves' hyperthyroidism and ophthalmopathy. General observations from the study: Most clonotypes expanded in thyroid above 0.001 were likewise present in blood.

The origin of this receptor is a woman in her twenties or thirties with Graves' hyperthyroidism that later progressed to Graves' ophthalmopathy. The chain joins TRBV5-1 to TRBJ2-1; D is undetermined. Sequencing was performed on blood. CDR3 sequence: CASSTSYNEQFF. The CDR3 bases are TGCGCCAGCAGCACTTCCTACAATGAGCAGTTCTTC.